A single sample gave rise to the 5 T cell receptor beta chains below, sequenced in a study of OX40 agonist ivuxolimab in advanced cancers. The library was made by the immunoSEQ multiplex PCR assay. TCRdb holds this immuneACCESS table with in-frame rearrangements only. Some clones are missing; in checked studies, unresolved V genes explain under half, and the rest has no known cause. The sample table contains approximately 79,000 clones; only one count was recorded for roughly 94% of them. The top ten clones comprise roughly 20% of the sample. This material consisted of CD4+ or CD8+ T cells sorted from blood, taken in a trial of the OX40 agonist ivuxolimab. The receptor set was obtained from an adult with an advanced solid tumor such as melanoma, head and neck, liver or kidney cancer.

V usage is TRBV9 and J usage is TRBJ1-2; D not certain. The germline V gene has CDR1 SGDLS and CDR2 YYNGEE. Trimming took off 3 bases at V and 6 bases at J, with 6 bases between the two ends. The CDR3 sequence is 11 residues long. In nucleotides, the CDR3 is TGTGCCAGCAGCGCCATGAATGGCTACACCTTC. This sequence encodes CASSAMNGYTF.

The J gene is TRBJ1-5, the V gene TRBV28; D call uncertain. There are 14 residues in the CDR3. The germline V gene encodes CDR1 MDHEN and CDR2 SYDVKM. V lost 5 bases and J lost 4, with 12 bases in between. This chain's CDR3 is CASSRLGKNQPQHF. Written as DNA, the CDR3 is TGTGCCAGCAGTAGATTAGGCAAAAATCAGCCCCAGCATTTT.

V and J are TRBV9 and TRBJ1-4; tentatively, D is TRBD1 (5 bases). The CDR3 runs to 15 residues. Per germline, CDR1 SGDLS and CDR2 YYNGEE. V lost 0 bases and J 4 bases, leaving 10 bases between the germline ends. Written as DNA, the CDR3 is TGTGCCAGCAGCGTAGGGGACGGCTATAATGAAAAACTGTTTTTT. This gives the protein CASSVGDGYNEKLFF.

The chain combines TRBV19 with TRBJ1-2, with a tentative D call TRBD1 (5 bases). Germline V lookup: CDR1 LNHDA, CDR2 SQIVND (reference sequence). The CDR3 spans 14 residues. V shed 5 bases and J shed 4 bases, with 14 bases lying between them. CDR3 DNA sequence: TGTGCCAGTAGTCGGTCGGGGGTAGGCTATGGCTACACCTTC. It translates to CASSRSGVGYGYTF.

This clone was observed once. V and J are TRBV9 and TRBJ2-7; no reliable D call. Germline loops: CDR1 SGDLS, CDR2 YYNGEE. The CDR3 consists of 15 residues. The V end lost 3 bases, the J end lost 2 bases, and 15 bases lay between the germline ends. In DNA form, the CDR3 reads TGTGCCAGCAGCGCCACGCCGGAGCCCCCCTACGAGCAGTACTTC. Translating gives CASSATPEPPYEQYF.